What follows describes a single TCR beta chain. These data originate in a study of technical replicates of blood from several donors. The CDR3 length is 17 residues. Trimming stripped 7 bases from V and 0 bases from J, with 18 bases between. This table comes from immunoSEQ multiplex PCR, and its TCRdb copy is limited to in-frame clones, with some not included. The repertoire consists of tens of thousands of clones, with approximately 93% occurring once and the leading ten covering over 0.25%. The sequenced material came from T cells isolated from PBMCs. This receptor was identified in a human donor in good health. This chain connects TRBV23-1 to TRBJ1-4, with D possibly matching TRBD1 (5 bases). TRBV23-1 is given ORF status, its function remaining uncertain. The CDR3 reads CASTKPTDSATNEKLFF. CDR3 DNA sequence: TGCGCCAGCACCAAACCGACAGATTCCGCAACTAATGAAAAACTGTTTTTT.